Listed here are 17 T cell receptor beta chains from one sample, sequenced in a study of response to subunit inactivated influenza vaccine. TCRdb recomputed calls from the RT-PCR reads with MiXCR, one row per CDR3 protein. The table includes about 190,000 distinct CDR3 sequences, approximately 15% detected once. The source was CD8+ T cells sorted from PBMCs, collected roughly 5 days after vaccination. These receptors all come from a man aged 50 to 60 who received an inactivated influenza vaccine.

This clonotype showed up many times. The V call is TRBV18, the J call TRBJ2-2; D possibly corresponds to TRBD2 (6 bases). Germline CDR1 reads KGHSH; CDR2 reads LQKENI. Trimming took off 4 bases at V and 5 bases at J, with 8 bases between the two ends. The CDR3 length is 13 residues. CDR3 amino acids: CASSREETGELFF. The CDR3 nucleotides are TGTGCCAGCTCACGGGAGGAAACCGGGGAGCTGTTTTTT. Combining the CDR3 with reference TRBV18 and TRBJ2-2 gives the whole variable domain NAGVMQNPRHLVRRRGQEARLRCSPMKGHSHVYWYRQLPEEGLKFMVYLQKENIIDESGMPKERFSAEFPKEGPSILRIQQVVRGDSAAYFCASSREETGELFFGEGSRLTVL.

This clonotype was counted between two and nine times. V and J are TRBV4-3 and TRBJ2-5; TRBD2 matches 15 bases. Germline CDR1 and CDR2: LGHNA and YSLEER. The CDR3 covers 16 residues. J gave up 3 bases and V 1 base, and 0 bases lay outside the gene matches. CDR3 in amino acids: CASSQGTSGGEETQYF. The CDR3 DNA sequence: TGCGCCAGCAGCCAAGGGACTAGCGGGGGGGAAGAGACCCAGTACTTC.

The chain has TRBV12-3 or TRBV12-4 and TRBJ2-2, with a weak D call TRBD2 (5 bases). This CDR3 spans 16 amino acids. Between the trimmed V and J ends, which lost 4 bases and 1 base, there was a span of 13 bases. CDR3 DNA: TGTGCCAGCAGTTACCCCACTAGTTTGAACACCGGGGAGCTGTTTTTT. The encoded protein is CASSYPTSLNTGELFF.

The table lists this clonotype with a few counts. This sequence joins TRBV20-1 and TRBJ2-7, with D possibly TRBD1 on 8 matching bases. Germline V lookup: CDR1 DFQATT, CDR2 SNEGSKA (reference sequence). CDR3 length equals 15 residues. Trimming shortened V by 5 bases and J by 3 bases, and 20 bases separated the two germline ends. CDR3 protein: CSACQDREGDYEQYF. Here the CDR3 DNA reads TGCAGTGCTTGCCAGGACAGGGAGGGGGACTACGAGCAGTACTTC.

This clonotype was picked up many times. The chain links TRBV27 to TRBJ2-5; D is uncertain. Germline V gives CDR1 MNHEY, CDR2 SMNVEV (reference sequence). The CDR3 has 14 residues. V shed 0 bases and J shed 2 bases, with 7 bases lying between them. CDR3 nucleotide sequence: TGTGCCAGCAGTTTATCGCTGAGGCAAGAGACCCAGTACTTC. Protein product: CASSLSLRQETQYF.

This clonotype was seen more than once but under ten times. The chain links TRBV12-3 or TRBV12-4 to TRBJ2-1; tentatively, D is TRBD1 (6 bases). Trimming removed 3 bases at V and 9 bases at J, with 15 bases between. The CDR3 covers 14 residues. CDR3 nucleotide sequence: TGTGCCAGCAGTTTCCAGGGGAGTGGTTGTGAGCAGTTCTTC. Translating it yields CASSFQGSGCEQFF.

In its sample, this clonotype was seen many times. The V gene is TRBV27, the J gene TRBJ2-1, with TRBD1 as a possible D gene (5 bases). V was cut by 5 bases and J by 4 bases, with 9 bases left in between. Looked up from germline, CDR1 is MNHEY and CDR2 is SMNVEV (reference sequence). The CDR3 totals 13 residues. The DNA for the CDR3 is TGTGCCAGCAGTGCCACAGGATACAATGAGCAGTTCTTC. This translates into CASSATGYNEQFF.

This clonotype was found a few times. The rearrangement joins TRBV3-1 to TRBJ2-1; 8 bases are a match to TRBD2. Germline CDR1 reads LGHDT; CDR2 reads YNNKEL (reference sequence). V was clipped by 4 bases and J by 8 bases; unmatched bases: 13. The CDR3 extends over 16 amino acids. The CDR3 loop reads CASSLSGTRAEDEQFF. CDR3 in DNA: TGTGCCAGCAGCCTGTCCGGGACTAGGGCTGAGGATGAGCAGTTCTTC.

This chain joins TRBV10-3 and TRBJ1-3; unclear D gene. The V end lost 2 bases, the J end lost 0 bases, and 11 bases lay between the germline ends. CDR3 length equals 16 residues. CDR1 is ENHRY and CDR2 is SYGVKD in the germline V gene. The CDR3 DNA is TGTGCCATCAGTGAGATCGACAAAAGCTCTGGAAACACCATATATTTT. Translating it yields CAISEIDKSSGNTIYF.

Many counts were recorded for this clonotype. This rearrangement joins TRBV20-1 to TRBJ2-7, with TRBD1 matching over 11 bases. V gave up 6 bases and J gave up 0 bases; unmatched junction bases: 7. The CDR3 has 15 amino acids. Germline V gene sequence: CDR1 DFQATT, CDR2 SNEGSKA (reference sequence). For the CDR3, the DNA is TGCAGTGCCCGGACAGGGGGCCTAATCTCCTACGAGCAGTACTTC. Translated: CSARTGGLISYEQYF.

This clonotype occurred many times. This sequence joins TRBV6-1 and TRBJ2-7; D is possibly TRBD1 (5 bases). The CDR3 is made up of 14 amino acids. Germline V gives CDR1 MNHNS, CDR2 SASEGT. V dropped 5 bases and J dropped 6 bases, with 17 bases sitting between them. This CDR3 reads CASSSYQGGGEQYF. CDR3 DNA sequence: TGTGCCAGCAGTAGTTACCAGGGCGGTGGCGAGCAGTACTTC.

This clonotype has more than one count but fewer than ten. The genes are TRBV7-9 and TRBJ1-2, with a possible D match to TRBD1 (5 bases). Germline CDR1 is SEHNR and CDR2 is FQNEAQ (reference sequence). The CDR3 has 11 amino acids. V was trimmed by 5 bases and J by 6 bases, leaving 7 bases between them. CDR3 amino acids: CASSQGNGYTF. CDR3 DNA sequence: TGTGCCAGCAGCCAGGGAAATGGCTACACCTTC.

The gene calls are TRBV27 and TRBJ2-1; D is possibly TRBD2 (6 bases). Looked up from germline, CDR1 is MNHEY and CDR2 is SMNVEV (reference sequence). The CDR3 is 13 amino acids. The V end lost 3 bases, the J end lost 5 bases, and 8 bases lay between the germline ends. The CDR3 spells CASSFPGDNEQFF. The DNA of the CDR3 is TGTGCCAGCAGTTTCCCGGGGGACAATGAGCAGTTCTTC.

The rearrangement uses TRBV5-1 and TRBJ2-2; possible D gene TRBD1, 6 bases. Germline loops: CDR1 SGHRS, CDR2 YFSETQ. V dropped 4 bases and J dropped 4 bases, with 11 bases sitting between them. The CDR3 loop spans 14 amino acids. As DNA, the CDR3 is TGCGCCAGCAGCCCGGACAGCCTCACCGGGGAGCTGTTTTTT. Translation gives CASSPDSLTGELFF.

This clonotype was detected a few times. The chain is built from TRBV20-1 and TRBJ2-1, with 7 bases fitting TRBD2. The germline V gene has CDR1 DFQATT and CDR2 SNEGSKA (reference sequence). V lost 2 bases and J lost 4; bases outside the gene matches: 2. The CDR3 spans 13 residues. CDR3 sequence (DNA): TGCAGTGCTAGACCGCGGGAGTACAATGAGCAGTTCTTC. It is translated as CSARPREYNEQFF.

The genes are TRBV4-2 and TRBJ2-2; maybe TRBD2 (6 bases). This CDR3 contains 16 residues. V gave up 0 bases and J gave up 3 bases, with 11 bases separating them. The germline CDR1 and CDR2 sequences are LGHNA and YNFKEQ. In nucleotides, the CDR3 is TGTGCCAGCAGCCAAGAGGGCGGGGAATACACCGGGGAGCTGTTTTTT. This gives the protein CASSQEGGEYTGELFF.

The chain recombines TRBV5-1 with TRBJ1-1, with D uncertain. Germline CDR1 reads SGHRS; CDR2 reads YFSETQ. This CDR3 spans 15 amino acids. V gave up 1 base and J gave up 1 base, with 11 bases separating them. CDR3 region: CASSLIPAGNTEAFF. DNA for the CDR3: TGCGCCAGCAGCTTGATTCCCGCGGGGAACACTGAAGCTTTCTTT.